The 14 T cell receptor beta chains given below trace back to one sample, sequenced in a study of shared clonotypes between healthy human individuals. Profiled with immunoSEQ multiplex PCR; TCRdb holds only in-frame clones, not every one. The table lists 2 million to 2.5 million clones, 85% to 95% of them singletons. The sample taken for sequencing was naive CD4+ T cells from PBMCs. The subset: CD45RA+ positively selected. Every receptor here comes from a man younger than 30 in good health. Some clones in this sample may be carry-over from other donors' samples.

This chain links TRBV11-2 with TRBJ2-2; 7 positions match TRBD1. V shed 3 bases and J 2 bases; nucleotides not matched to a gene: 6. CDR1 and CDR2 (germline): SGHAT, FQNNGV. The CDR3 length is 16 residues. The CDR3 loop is CASSLNRDSNTGELFF. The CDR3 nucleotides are TGTGCCAGCAGCTTGAACCGGGACAGCAACACCGGGGAGCTGTTTTTT.

CDR3 protein: CTSSQASGRCSYEQYF. Written as DNA, the CDR3 is TGCACCAGCAGCCAGGCTAGCGGGAGGTGCTCCTACGAGCAGTACTTC. The chain combines TRBV1 with TRBJ2-7; the table's D call TRBD2 went unverified against the DNA. TRBV1 is given as a pseudogene. The CDR3 has 16 residues.

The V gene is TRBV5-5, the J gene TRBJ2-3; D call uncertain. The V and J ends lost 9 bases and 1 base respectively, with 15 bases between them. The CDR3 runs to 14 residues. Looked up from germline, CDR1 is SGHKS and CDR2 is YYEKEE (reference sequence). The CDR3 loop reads CANQRDIGTDTQYF. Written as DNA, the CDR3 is TGTGCCAACCAAAGGGATATCGGCACAGATACGCAGTATTTT.

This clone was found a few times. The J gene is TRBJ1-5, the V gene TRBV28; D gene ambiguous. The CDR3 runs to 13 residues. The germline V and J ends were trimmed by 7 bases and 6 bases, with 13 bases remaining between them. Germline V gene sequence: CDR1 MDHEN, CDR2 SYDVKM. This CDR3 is CASTFRTGQPQHF. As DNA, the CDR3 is TGTGCCAGCACCTTTAGGACGGGTCAGCCCCAGCATTTT.

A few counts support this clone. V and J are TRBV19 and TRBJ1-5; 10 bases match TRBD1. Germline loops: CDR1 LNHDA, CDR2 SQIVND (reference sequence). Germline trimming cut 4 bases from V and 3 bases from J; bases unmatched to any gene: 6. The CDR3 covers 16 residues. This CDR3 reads CASSTPDRGPNQPQHF. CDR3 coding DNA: TGTGCCAGTAGTACCCCAGACAGGGGGCCCAATCAGCCCCAGCATTTT.

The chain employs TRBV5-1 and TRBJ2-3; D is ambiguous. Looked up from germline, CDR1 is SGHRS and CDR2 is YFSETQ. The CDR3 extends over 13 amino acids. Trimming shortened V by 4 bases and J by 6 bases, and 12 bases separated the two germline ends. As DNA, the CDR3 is TGCGCCAGCAGCGGCCCTATTCTGGATACGCAGTATTTT. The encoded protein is CASSGPILDTQYF.

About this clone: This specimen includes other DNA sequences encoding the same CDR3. Here the CDR3 reads CASSPQRDTEAFF. Here the CDR3 DNA reads TGTGCCAGCTCACCTCAGAGGGACACTGAAGCTTTCTTT. The chain couples TRBV18 to TRBJ1-1; D ambiguous. CDR1 and CDR2 from the germline V gene are KGHSH and LQKENI. V dropped 3 bases and J dropped 3 bases, with 8 bases sitting between them. CDR3 size: 13 residues.

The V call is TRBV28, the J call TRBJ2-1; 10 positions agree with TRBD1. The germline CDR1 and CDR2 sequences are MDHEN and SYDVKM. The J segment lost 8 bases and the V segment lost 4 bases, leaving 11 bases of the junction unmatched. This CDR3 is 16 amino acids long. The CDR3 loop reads CASSSPLTGGPDEQFF. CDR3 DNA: TGTGCCAGCAGTTCCCCCCTGACAGGGGGCCCGGATGAGCAGTTCTTC.

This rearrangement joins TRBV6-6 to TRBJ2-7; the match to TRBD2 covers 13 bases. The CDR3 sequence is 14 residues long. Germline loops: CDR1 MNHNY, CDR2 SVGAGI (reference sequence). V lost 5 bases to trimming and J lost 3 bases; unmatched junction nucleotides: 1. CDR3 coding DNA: TGTGCCAGCAGTGGGACTAGCGGGGACTACGAGCAGTACTTC. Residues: CASSGTSGDYEQYF.

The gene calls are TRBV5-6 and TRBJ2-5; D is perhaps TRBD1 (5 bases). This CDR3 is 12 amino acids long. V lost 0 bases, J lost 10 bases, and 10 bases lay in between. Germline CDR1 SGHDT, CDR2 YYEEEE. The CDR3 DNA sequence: TGTGCCAGCAGCTTGGGGGCAAGGGGCCAGTACTTC. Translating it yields CASSLGARGQYF. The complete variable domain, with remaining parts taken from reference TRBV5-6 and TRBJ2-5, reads DAGVTQSPTHLIKTRGQQVTLRCSPKSGHDTVSWYQQALGQGPQFIFQYYEEEERQRGNFPDRFSGHQFPNYSSELNVNALLLGDSALYLCASSLGARGQYFGPGTRLLVL.

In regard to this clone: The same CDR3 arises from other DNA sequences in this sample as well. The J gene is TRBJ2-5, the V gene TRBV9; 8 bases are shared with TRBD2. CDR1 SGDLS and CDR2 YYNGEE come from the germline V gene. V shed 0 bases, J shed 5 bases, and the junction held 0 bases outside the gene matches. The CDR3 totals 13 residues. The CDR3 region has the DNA TGTGCCAGCAGCGTAGGACTAGCGGAGACCCAGTACTTC. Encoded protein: CASSVGLAETQYF.

CDR3 coding DNA: TGTGCCAGTAGTATAGAACAGCCCGCAGATACGCAGTATTTT. It encodes CASSIEQPADTQYF. The rearrangement uses TRBV19 and TRBJ2-3; D is undetermined. V dropped 0 bases and J dropped 4 bases, with 8 bases sitting between them. Looked up from germline, CDR1 is LNHDA and CDR2 is SQIVND (reference sequence). This CDR3 contains 14 residues. Based on the CDR3 plus reference TRBV19 and TRBJ2-3, the full variable domain is DGGITQSPKYLFRKEGQNVTLSCEQNLNHDAMYWYRQDPGQGLRLIYYSQIVNDFQKGDIAEGYSVSREKKESFPLTVTSAQKNPTAFYLCASSIEQPADTQYFGPGTRLTVL.

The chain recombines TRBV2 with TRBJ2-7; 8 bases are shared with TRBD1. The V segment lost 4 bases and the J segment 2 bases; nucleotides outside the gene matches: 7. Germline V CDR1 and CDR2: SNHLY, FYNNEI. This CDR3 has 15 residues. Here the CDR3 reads CASSADRVVPYEQYF. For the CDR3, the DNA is TGTGCCAGCAGTGCGGACAGGGTGGTTCCCTACGAGCAGTACTTC.

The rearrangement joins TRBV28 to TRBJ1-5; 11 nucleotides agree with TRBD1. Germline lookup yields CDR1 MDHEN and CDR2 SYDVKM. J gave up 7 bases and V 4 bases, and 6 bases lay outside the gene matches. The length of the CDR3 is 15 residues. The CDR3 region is CASSSGTGGVQPQHF. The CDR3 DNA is TGTGCCAGCAGTTCGGGGACAGGGGGTGTGCAGCCCCAGCATTTT.